Given below is one T cell receptor (beta chain) in context. Its target is not known. The data were taken from a study of T cells expressing NK-cell markers. General study findings and limits: A range of 1.0-7.0% of CD8+ T cells consisted of dominant NKG2C+ clonotypes in more than five donors.

TCRdb re-analyzed the 5' RACE reads; it lists each CDR3 protein once, without DNA. The sample holds 300,000 to 500,000 distinct CDR3 sequences. The TCR was taken from a woman aged 45-65 years in good health. The source material was blood T cells: a sorted CD56 or NKG2C T cell subset, CD4+ or CD8+ T cells, or bulk PBMC T cells (not recorded which).

The CDR3 here is CASIAGATPQYF. The chain combines TRBV4-2 with TRBJ2-4; TCRdb picks TRBD2, but there is no DNA to check that call. The CDR3 sequence is 12 residues long. From germline, CDR1 is LGHNA and CDR2 YNFKEQ.